A single sample gave rise to the 19 T cell receptor beta chains below, sequenced in a study of shared clonotypes between healthy human individuals. The repertoire was sequenced with immunoSEQ multiplex PCR; TCRdb's copy has only in-frame clones and lacks some. Of some 2,500,000 clones in the sample, roughly 90% are singletons; the top ten hold approximately 0.4%. Input material: naive CD4+ T cells from PBMCs. Sample subset: CD45RA+ positively selected. All receptors derive from a man younger than 35 in good health. Some clones in this sample may be carry-over from other donors' samples.

This chain uses TRBV6-4 with TRBJ2-1; 11 bases line up with TRBD2. The CDR3 loop spans 15 amino acids. Germline V gene lookup returns CDR1 MRHNA and CDR2 SNTAGT. The V gene end was trimmed by 5 bases and the J gene end by 3 bases; junction bases not matched to a gene: 3. The DNA for the CDR3 is TGTGCCAGCAGTCGCGGGACTAGCGGCTACAATGAGCAGTTCTTC. It is translated as CASSRGTSGYNEQFF.

This sequence joins TRBV27 and TRBJ1-2; 9 nucleotides agree with TRBD1. The trim removed 3 bases at V and 8 bases at J, leaving 10 bases unmatched. This CDR3 is built from 15 residues. Germline V lookup: CDR1 MNHEY, CDR2 SMNVEV (reference sequence). This chain's CDR3 is CASSLTPGQGMGYTF. The DNA of the CDR3 is TGTGCCAGCAGTTTGACCCCGGGACAGGGTATGGGCTACACCTTC.

This rearrangement joins TRBV11-2 to TRBJ2-1; 7 positions agree with TRBD2. The CDR3 runs to 16 residues. Trimming cost V 4 bases and J 5 bases; bases outside gene matches: 11. Germline V CDR1 and CDR2: SGHAT, FQNNGV. The CDR3 region has the DNA TGTGCCAGCAGCTCAATCCGGGACTACTTGAACAATGAGCAGTTCTTC. Its protein is CASSSIRDYLNNEQFF.

The rearrangement uses TRBV10-3 and TRBJ1-2, with D possibly matching TRBD1 (5 bases). CDR1 is ENHRY, CDR2 SYGVKD, per germline. The CDR3 loop spans 13 amino acids. V shed 9 bases and J shed 3 bases, with 14 bases lying between them. The CDR3 reads CAITGGDHYGYTF. The CDR3 DNA reads as TGTGCCATTACTGGAGGGGACCACTATGGCTACACCTTC.

This clone was recorded only once. This rearrangement joins TRBV9 to TRBJ2-2; the D call may be TRBD1 or TRBD2 (5 bases each). V was cut by 4 bases and J by 0 bases, with 13 bases left in between. The CDR3 contains 16 residues. Germline V lookup: CDR1 SGDLS, CDR2 YYNGEE. The CDR3 nucleotides read TGTGCCAGCAGCCGGGACGCGGTCCCGAACACCGGGGAGCTGTTTTTT. Translated, it gives CASSRDAVPNTGELFF.

The chain combines TRBV6-1 with TRBJ1-2; D unresolved. Per germline, CDR1 MNHNS and CDR2 SASEGT. The CDR3 loop spans 16 amino acids. V gave up 4 bases and J gave up 2 bases, with 17 bases separating them. In nucleotides, the CDR3 is TGTGCCAGCAGTGCGGACGCCTCTAAGACAAACTATGGCTACACCTTC. Its protein product is CASSADASKTNYGYTF.

This chain links TRBV6-5 with TRBJ2-1; D ambiguous. CDR1 and CDR2 (germline): MNHEY, SVGAGI. V was trimmed by 6 bases and J by 0 bases, leaving 12 bases between them. This CDR3 region has 15 residues. The CDR3 region has the DNA TGTGCCAGCAGAGCCGCGAGGAGCTCCTACAATGAGCAGTTCTTC. Its protein product is CASRAARSSYNEQFF.

Concerning this clone itself: Other nucleotide sequences from this sample produce the same CDR3. The chain employs TRBV2 and TRBJ1-5; TRBD1 aligns across 8 bases. This CDR3 has 13 residues. With 6 bases clipped from V and 2 bases from J, the junction kept 0 bases outside the gene matches. The germline gives CDR1 SNHLY, CDR2 FYNNEI. The CDR3 sequence: CASRTGGNQPQHF. The CDR3 nucleotides are TGTGCCAGCAGGACAGGGGGCAATCAGCCCCAGCATTTT. Based on the CDR3 plus reference TRBV2 and TRBJ1-5, the full variable domain is EPEVTQTPSHQVTQMGQEVILRCVPISNHLYFYWYRQILGQKVEFLVSFYNNEISEKSEIFDDQFSVERPDGSNFTLKIRSTKLEDSAMYFCASRTGGNQPQHFGDGTRLSIL.

This clone was found once. This rearrangement joins TRBV6-1 to TRBJ1-2; D is unclear. This CDR3 region has 14 residues. CDR1 is MNHNS, CDR2 SASEGT, per germline. The V end lost 6 bases, the J end lost 10 bases, and 21 bases lay between the germline ends. The CDR3 DNA follows: TGTGCCAGCAGGAATTGGACTAGTCTCTTTTCCTACACCTTC. The encoded protein is CASRNWTSLFSYTF.

Notes on this clone: The sample holds other DNA sequences that translate to the same CDR3. The gene calls are TRBV28 and TRBJ2-7; unclear D gene. CDR1 and CDR2 from the germline V gene are MDHEN and SYDVKM. The CDR3 sequence is 11 residues long. Trimming left V 3 bases short and J 4 bases short, with 4 bases between. CDR3 in amino acids: CASSLRYEQYF. In DNA form, the CDR3 reads TGTGCCAGCAGTTTGAGGTACGAGCAGTACTTC.

This sequence joins TRBV4-3 and TRBJ2-3; 7 bases line up with TRBD2. The CDR3 totals 14 residues. CDR1 is LGHNA and CDR2 is YSLEER in the germline V gene. The ends lost 1 base at V and 4 bases at J; junction bases unmatched: 2. CDR3: CASSQVGRADTQYF. The CDR3 coding sequence is TGCGCCAGCAGCCAAGTGGGGAGGGCAGATACGCAGTATTTT.

J is TRBJ2-5 and V is TRBV5-5, with D unclear. CDR3 size: 13 residues. Trimming took off 3 bases at V and 5 bases at J, with 11 bases between the two ends. Germline V gene sequence: CDR1 SGHKS, CDR2 YYEKEE (reference sequence). The CDR3: CASSSPEGETQYF. The CDR3 region has the DNA TGTGCCAGCAGCTCCCCAGAAGGGGAGACCCAGTACTTC.

The gene calls are TRBV12-5 and TRBJ2-2; 7 nucleotides match TRBD2. The J segment lost 4 bases and the V segment lost 5 bases, leaving 4 bases of the junction unmatched. This CDR3 has 14 amino acids. Per the germline V gene, CDR1 is LGHNT and CDR2 is FRNRAP. The CDR3 DNA reads TGTGCTAGTGGTCCTAGCGGAAGCACCGGGGAGCTGTTTTTT. Translated, it gives CASGPSGSTGELFF.

The chain is built from TRBV6-6 and TRBJ1-5, with a weak D call TRBD1 (5 bases). CDR1 is MNHNY and CDR2 is SVGAGI in the germline V gene (reference sequence). CDR3 size: 14 residues. With 2 bases removed from V and 7 bases from J, the gap between germline ends came to 12 bases. CDR3 in amino acids: CASSYRGSGQPQHF. The CDR3 nucleotides read TGTGCCAGCAGTTACAGGGGTTCAGGCCAGCCCCAGCATTTT.

The chain employs TRBV4-3 and TRBJ1-4, with D maybe TRBD1 (5 bases). The germline gives CDR1 LGHNA, CDR2 YSLEER. Trimming cost V 1 base and J 0 bases, with 12 bases left between them. This CDR3 spans 17 amino acids. The CDR3 DNA reads as TGCGCCAGCAGCCAAGGTGGGACTGCTACAACTAATGAAAAACTGTTTTTT. Protein product: CASSQGGTATTNEKLFF.

This chain uses TRBV6-6 with TRBJ2-7, with D possibly being TRBD1 (5 bases). The CDR3 contains 15 residues. V gave up 7 bases and J gave up 8 bases, with 24 bases separating them. Germline V CDR1 and CDR2: MNHNY, SVGAGI (reference sequence). This CDR3 reads CASNARQTDYEQQYF. The CDR3 DNA reads as TGTGCCAGCAATGCTCGACAGACAGATTACGAGCAGCAGTACTTC.

The genes are TRBV10-1 and TRBJ1-4; D gene ambiguous. V gave up 0 bases and J gave up 5 bases, with 10 bases separating them. The CDR3 length is 15 residues. Germline V gene sequence: CDR1 WNHNN, CDR2 SYGVQD (reference sequence). The CDR3, as DNA: TGCGCCAGCAGTGAGTCCCAACTGGGGAATGAAAAACTGTTTTTT. It encodes CASSESQLGNEKLFF.

This rearrangement joins TRBV27 to TRBJ2-1; 9 bases match TRBD2. Losses at the gene ends were 6 bases for V and 10 bases for J; bases not matched to a gene: 13. This CDR3 has 15 residues. Germline CDR1 and CDR2: MNHEY and SMNVEV (reference sequence). This chain's CDR3 is CASSPPGGRAREQFF. CDR3 DNA sequence: TGTGCCAGCAGCCCCCCCGGCGGGAGGGCCCGGGAGCAGTTCTTC.

The chain carries TRBV6-1 and TRBJ1-2, with no clear D. The V and J ends lost 6 bases and 4 bases respectively, with 15 bases between them. The CDR3 is made up of 14 amino acids. Germline V CDR1 and CDR2: MNHNS, SASEGT. The CDR3 DNA is TGTGCCAGCAGAAGCCTAGGGCCGCTCTATGGCTACACCTTC. Protein: CASRSLGPLYGYTF.